This T cell receptor (beta chain) was sequenced for a study of graft-versus-host responses after intestinal transplantation. Study summary: Transplant recipients had multivisceral, liver-intestinal, or isolated intestinal grafts. Every recipient underwent anti-thymocyte globulin induction, then tacrolimus and steroids for roughly 3 years. General study findings and limits: GvH clonotypes were identified within recipient marrow, with a subset emerging first in ileum or blood.

In germline, CDR1 is SGHRS, CDR2 YFSETQ. The CDR3 has 13 amino acids. A note on this clone: Its antigen is undetermined. At one end the junction does not follow the germline gene, possibly because of a read error.

TCRdb keeps only in-frame clones here, not all; method: immunoSEQ multiplex PCR. The sample consists of around 39,000 clones, nearly 90% of them appearing once. This TCR came from a human patient who received an intestinal transplant, so some T cells may come from the graft donor. The material was PBMCs, obtained about nine months after transplant. This chain uses TRBV5-1 with TRBJ2-1; D is unresolved. DNA of the CDR3: TGCGCCAGCAGCCGGACGTCTATGGGTGAGCAGCTCTTC. It translates to CASSRTSMGEQLF.